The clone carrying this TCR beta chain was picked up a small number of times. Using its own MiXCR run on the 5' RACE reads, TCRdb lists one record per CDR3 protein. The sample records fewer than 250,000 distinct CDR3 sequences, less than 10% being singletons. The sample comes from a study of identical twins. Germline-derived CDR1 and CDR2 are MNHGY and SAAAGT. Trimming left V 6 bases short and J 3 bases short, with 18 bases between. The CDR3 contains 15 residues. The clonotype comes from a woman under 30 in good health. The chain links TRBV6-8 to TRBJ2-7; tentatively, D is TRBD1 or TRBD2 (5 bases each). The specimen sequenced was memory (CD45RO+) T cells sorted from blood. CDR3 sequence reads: CASSDTGPLLYEQYF. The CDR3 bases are TGTGCCAGCAGCGATACGGGGCCTCTCCTCTACGAGCAGTACTTC.